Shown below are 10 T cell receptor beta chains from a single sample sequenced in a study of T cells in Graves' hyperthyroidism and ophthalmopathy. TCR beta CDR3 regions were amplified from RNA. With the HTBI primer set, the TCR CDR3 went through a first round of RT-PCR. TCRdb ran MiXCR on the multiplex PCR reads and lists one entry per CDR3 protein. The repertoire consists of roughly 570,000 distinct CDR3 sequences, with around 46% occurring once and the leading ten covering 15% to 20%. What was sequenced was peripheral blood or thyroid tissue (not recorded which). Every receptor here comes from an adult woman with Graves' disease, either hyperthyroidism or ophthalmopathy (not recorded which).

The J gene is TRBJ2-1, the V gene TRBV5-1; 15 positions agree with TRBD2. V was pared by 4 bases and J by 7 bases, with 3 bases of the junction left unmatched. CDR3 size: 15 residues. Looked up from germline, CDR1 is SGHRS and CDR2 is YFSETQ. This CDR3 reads CASSLGTSGRNEQFF. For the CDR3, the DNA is TGCGCCAGCAGCCTCGGGACTAGCGGGAGGAATGAGCAGTTCTTC. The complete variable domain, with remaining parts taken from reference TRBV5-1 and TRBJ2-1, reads KAGVTQTPRYLIKTRGQQVTLSCSPISGHRSVSWYQQTPGQGLQFLFEYFSETQRNKGNFPGRFSGRQFSNSRSEMNVSTLELGDSALYLCASSLGTSGRNEQFFGPGTRLTVL.

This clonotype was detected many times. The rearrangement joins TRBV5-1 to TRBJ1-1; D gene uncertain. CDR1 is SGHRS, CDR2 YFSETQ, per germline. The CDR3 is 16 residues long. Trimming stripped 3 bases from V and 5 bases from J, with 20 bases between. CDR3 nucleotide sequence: TGCGCCAGCAGCTCAATTATGCCTCGGCCCTGGACTGAAGCTTTCTTT. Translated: CASSSIMPRPWTEAFF.

The CDR3 DNA is TGTGCCAGCTTCCGGGAGGGGTACAATGAGCAGTTCTTC. Amino acid sequence: CASFREGYNEQFF. The chain links TRBV7-8 to TRBJ2-5; 8 positions agree with TRBD2. The DNA matches TRBJ2-1 better at its end, which makes the J call doubtful. The CDR3 length is 13 residues. Per germline, CDR1 SGHVS and CDR2 FQNEAQ.

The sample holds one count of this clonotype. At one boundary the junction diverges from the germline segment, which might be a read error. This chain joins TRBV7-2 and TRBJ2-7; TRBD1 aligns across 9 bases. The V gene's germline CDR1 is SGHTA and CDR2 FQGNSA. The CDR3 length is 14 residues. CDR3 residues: CASSLSGTGNEQYF. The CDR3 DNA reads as TGTGCCAGCAGCTTATCCGGGACAGGGAACGAACAGTACTTC.

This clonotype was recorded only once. CDR3 nucleotides: TGTGCCAGCAGCCCAAGTGCGGGTAACGAGCAGTACTTC. It translates to CASSPSAGNEQYF. The chain carries TRBV4-2 and TRBJ2-7; a weak D match, TRBD2 (5 bases). CDR3 length: 13 amino acids. The ends were cut back, 4 bases at V and 5 bases at J, with 12 bases in the middle. Germline V gene lookup returns CDR1 LGHNA and CDR2 YNFKEQ.

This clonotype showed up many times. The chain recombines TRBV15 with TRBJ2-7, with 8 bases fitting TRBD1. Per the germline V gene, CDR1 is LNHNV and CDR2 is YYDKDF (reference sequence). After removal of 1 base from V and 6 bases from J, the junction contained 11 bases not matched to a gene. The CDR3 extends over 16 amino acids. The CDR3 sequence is CATSRGGTGAQAEQYF. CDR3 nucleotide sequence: TGTGCCACCAGCAGAGGGGGGACAGGCGCGCAAGCCGAGCAGTACTTC.

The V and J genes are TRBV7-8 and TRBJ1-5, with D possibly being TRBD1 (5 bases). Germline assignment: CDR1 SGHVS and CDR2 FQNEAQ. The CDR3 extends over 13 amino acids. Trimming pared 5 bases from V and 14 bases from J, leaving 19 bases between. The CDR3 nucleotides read TGTGCCAGCAGCCAGACGGGACTAGTCTACGAGCATTTT. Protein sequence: CASSQTGLVYEHF. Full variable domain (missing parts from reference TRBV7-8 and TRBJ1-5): GAGVSQSPRYKVAKRGQDVALRCDPISGHVSLFWYQQALGQGPEFLTYFQNEAQLDKSGLPSDRFFAERPEGSVSTLKIQRTQQEDSAVYLCASSQTGLVYEHFGDGTRLSIL.

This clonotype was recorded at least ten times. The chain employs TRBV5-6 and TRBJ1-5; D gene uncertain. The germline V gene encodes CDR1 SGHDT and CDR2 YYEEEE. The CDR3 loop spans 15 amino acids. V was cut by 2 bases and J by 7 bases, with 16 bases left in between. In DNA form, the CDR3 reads TGTGCCAGCAGCTTCCGTCTGCAGGATGGGCAGCCCCAGCATTTT. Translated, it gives CASSFRLQDGQPQHF.

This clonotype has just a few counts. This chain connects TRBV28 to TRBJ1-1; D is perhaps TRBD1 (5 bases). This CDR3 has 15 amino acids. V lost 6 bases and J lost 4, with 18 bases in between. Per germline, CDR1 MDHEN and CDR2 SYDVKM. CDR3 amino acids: CASSPVGEGSTEAFF. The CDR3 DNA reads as TGTGCCAGCAGCCCGGTGGGGGAGGGGAGCACTGAAGCTTTCTTT. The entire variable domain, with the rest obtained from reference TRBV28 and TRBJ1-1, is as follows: DVKVTQSSRYLVKRTGEKVFLECVQDMDHENMFWYRQDPGLGLRLIYFSYDVKMKEKGDIPEGYSVSREKKERFSLILESASTNQTSMYLCASSPVGEGSTEAFFGQGTRLTVV.

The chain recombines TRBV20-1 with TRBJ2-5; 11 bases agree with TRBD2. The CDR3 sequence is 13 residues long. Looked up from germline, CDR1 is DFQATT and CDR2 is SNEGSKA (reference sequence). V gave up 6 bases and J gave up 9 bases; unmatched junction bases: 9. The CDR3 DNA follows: TGCAGTGCAAAACTAGCGGGGGCAAGGGCCCAGTACTTC. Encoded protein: CSAKLAGARAQYF.